These 23 T cell receptor beta chains originate from one sample sequenced in a study of technical replicates of blood from several donors. Clones were sequenced by immunoSEQ multiplex PCR, and TCRdb holds only the in-frame ones, with some missing. The table lists tens of thousands of clones, roughly 92% of them singletons, with 0.41% in the top ten. Sequencing was performed on T cells isolated from PBMCs. The receptors shown here come from a human donor in good health.

The J gene is TRBJ1-2, the V gene TRBV11-3; 11 bases line up with TRBD1. V was pared by 3 bases and J by 8 bases, with 5 bases of the junction left unmatched. The germline V gene has CDR1 SGHNT and CDR2 YENEEA. The CDR3 has 14 amino acids. The DNA for the CDR3 is TGTGCCAGCAGCTTGGGACAGGGGGTTAAAGGCTACACCTTC. Residues: CASSLGQGVKGYTF.

The chain combines TRBV2 with TRBJ2-7; D not certain. Trimming removed 4 bases at V and 6 bases at J, with 13 bases between. There are 13 residues in the CDR3. Germline values: CDR1 SNHLY, CDR2 FYNNEI. CDR3 nucleotides: TGTGCCAGCAGTGGGCCTTACAGCTCCGAGCAGTACTTC. This codes for CASSGPYSSEQYF. The variable domain in full, with the rest retrieved from reference TRBV2 and TRBJ2-7, is EPEVTQTPSHQVTQMGQEVILRCVPISNHLYFYWYRQILGQKVEFLVSFYNNEISEKSEIFDDQFSVERPDGSNFTLKIRSTKLEDSAMYFCASSGPYSSEQYFGPGTRLTVT.

The V gene is TRBV6-5, the J gene TRBJ2-7, with 12 bases that match TRBD2. J lost 7 bases, V lost 8 bases, and 9 bases had no gene match. The germline V gene encodes CDR1 MNHEY and CDR2 SVGAGI. This CDR3 has 14 residues. The CDR3 reads CASGTSGPLLEQYF. For the CDR3, the DNA is TGTGCCAGCGGGACTAGCGGGCCTCTCTTGGAGCAGTACTTC.

V is TRBV19 and J is TRBJ1-2; 8 bases are shared with TRBD1. The CDR3 has 13 residues. The junction had 0 bases not matched to a gene; V was cut back by 3 bases and J by 3 bases. The germline V gene has CDR1 LNHDA and CDR2 SQIVND (reference sequence). The CDR3 sequence: CASSMDRDYGYTF. The CDR3 DNA is TGTGCCAGTAGTATGGACAGGGACTATGGCTACACCTTC. Using reference TRBV19 and TRBJ1-2 for the parts outside the CDR3, the full variable domain is DGGITQSPKYLFRKEGQNVTLSCEQNLNHDAMYWYRQDPGQGLRLIYYSQIVNDFQKGDIAEGYSVSREKKESFPLTVTSAQKNPTAFYLCASSMDRDYGYTFGSGTRLTVV.

This chain links TRBV19 with TRBJ2-5; TRBD1 aligns across 9 bases. J lost 1 base, V lost 5 bases, and 11 bases had no gene match. CDR3 length equals 17 residues. In germline, CDR1 is LNHDA, CDR2 SQIVND (reference sequence). DNA for the CDR3: TGTGCCAGTAGTGTGGGACAGGGTCAGCGAATCCAAGAGACCCAGTACTTC. Protein sequence: CASSVGQGQRIQETQYF.

The J gene is TRBJ2-5, the V gene TRBV10-1, with a possible D match to TRBD2 (5 bases). V was trimmed by 4 bases and J by 1 base, leaving 13 bases between them. The CDR3 spans 15 residues. Germline V gene lookup returns CDR1 WNHNN and CDR2 SYGVQD (reference sequence). The CDR3 loop is CASSGAPGLQETQYF. Written as DNA, the CDR3 is TGCGCCAGCAGTGGGGCCCCAGGACTCCAAGAGACCCAGTACTTC.

The V and J genes are TRBV28 and TRBJ1-5; D perhaps matches TRBD1 (6 bases). Germline lookup yields CDR1 MDHEN and CDR2 SYDVKM. Deletions cut 5 bases from V and 7 bases from J, with 9 bases between. This CDR3 is built from 12 residues. The chain's CDR3 is CASSGRGQPQHF. The DNA for the CDR3 is TGTGCCAGCAGTGGCAGGGGACAGCCCCAGCATTTT.

The rearrangement links TRBV19 to TRBJ2-3; D gene unclear. V dropped 3 bases and J dropped 0 bases, with 7 bases sitting between them. The CDR3 runs to 14 residues. CDR1 LNHDA and CDR2 SQIVND come from the germline V gene (reference sequence). CDR3 DNA: TGTGCCAGTAGTATCACTGTTAGCACAGATACGCAGTATTTT. Residues: CASSITVSTDTQYF. The variable domain in full, with the rest retrieved from reference TRBV19 and TRBJ2-3, is DGGITQSPKYLFRKEGQNVTLSCEQNLNHDAMYWYRQDPGQGLRLIYYSQIVNDFQKGDIAEGYSVSREKKESFPLTVTSAQKNPTAFYLCASSITVSTDTQYFGPGTRLTVL.

This rearrangement joins TRBV7-2 to TRBJ2-3, with D perhaps TRBD2 (6 bases). CDR1 and CDR2 (germline): SGHTA, FQGNSA. CDR3 size: 13 residues. The ends were cut back, 5 bases at V and 6 bases at J, with 12 bases in the middle. CDR3 DNA: TGTGCCAGCAGCGGACTAAGGTGGGATACGCAGTATTTT. Protein product: CASSGLRWDTQYF. The complete variable domain, with remaining parts taken from reference TRBV7-2 and TRBJ2-3, reads GAGVSQSPSNKVTEKGKDVELRCDPISGHTALYWYRQSLGQGLEFLIYFQGNSAPDKSGLPSDRFSAERTGGSVSTLTIQRTQQEDSAVYLCASSGLRWDTQYFGPGTRLTVL.

V is TRBV4-3 and J is TRBJ1-5, with TRBD1 matching over 7 bases. Unmatched junction bases numbered 5, after V lost 0 bases and J lost 0 bases. This CDR3 is built from 17 residues. Germline CDR1 reads LGHNA; CDR2 reads YSLEER. Written as DNA, the CDR3 is TGCGCCAGCAGCCAAGACTCACAGGGGAATAGCAATCAGCCCCAGCATTTT. It codes for CASSQDSQGNSNQPQHF.

The V call is TRBV28, the J call TRBJ2-7; 8 bases are a match to TRBD2. The CDR3 has 13 amino acids. In germline, CDR1 is MDHEN, CDR2 SYDVKM. V trimming: 2 bases; J trimming: 4 bases; junction bases outside the gene matches: 1. The DNA for the CDR3 is TGTGCCAGCAGTTTAGCTAGCGGGTACGAGCAGTACTTC. Its translation is CASSLASGYEQYF.

The chain employs TRBV4-1 and TRBJ2-1, with TRBD2 matching over 14 bases. Germline V gene sequence: CDR1 MGHRA, CDR2 YSYEKL. V shed 5 bases, J shed 10 bases, and the junction held 7 bases outside the gene matches. The length of the CDR3 is 15 residues. The CDR3 loop reads CASSYRTSGRREQFF. As DNA, the CDR3 is TGCGCCAGCAGCTATAGGACTAGCGGGAGGCGGGAGCAGTTCTTC.

The rearrangement joins TRBV10-2 to TRBJ1-5; D possibly corresponds to TRBD1 (5 bases). CDR3 length: 14 residues. Trimming shortened V by 4 bases and J by 12 bases, and 19 bases separated the two germline ends. The germline V gene encodes CDR1 WSHSY and CDR2 SAAADI. CDR3 bases: TGCGCCAGCAGTGTTGGGACTCCCCAATCGGGCCAGCATTTT. It specifies CASSVGTPQSGQHF.

V is TRBV5-1 and J is TRBJ2-3; D perhaps matches TRBD2 (6 bases). The germline V gene encodes CDR1 SGHRS and CDR2 YFSETQ. The CDR3 sequence is 15 residues long. V was pared by 2 bases and J by 3 bases, with 13 bases between. CDR3 in DNA: TGCGCCAGCAGCTTTGGGGGGAGTGTGACAGATACGCAGTATTTT. Translation: CASSFGGSVTDTQYF.

This chain links TRBV30 with TRBJ1-2, with 8 bases lining up with TRBD1. The junction had 9 bases not matched to a gene; V was cut back by 5 bases and J by 7 bases. The germline V gene encodes CDR1 GTSNPN and CDR2 SVGIG (reference sequence). This CDR3 comprises 13 residues. The DNA of the CDR3 is TGTGCCTGGGGGGGACAGGAGATAGGTGGCTACACCTTC. This codes for CAWGGQEIGGYTF.

The rearrangement links TRBV19 to TRBJ1-5; 9 bases agree with TRBD1. CDR1 is LNHDA, CDR2 SQIVND, per germline (reference sequence). V shed 9 bases, J shed 7 bases, and the junction held 7 bases outside the gene matches. There are 13 residues in the CDR3. The CDR3 is CASATGGGQPQHF. DNA of the CDR3: TGTGCCAGCGCGACAGGGGGAGGGCAGCCCCAGCATTTT. The variable domain in full, with the rest retrieved from reference TRBV19 and TRBJ1-5, is DGGITQSPKYLFRKEGQNVTLSCEQNLNHDAMYWYRQDPGQGLRLIYYSQIVNDFQKGDIAEGYSVSREKKESFPLTVTSAQKNPTAFYLCASATGGGQPQHFGDGTRLSIL.

This chain uses TRBV6-5 with TRBJ1-1; no clear D. The CDR3 extends over 13 amino acids. Germline V gives CDR1 MNHEY, CDR2 SVGAGI. V dropped 6 bases and J dropped 4 bases, with 12 bases sitting between them. The CDR3 DNA is TGTGCCAGCAGGCTTCGGGAAAGCACTGAAGCTTTCTTT. Translated, it gives CASRLRESTEAFF.

The chain joins TRBV4-2 to TRBJ2-1; 8 positions match TRBD2. CDR3 length: 14 residues. With V trimmed by 3 bases and J by 5 bases, 3 bases remained unmatched. Germline values: CDR1 LGHNA, CDR2 YNFKEQ. CDR3 amino acids: CASSHGLANNEQFF. The CDR3 coding sequence is TGTGCCAGCAGCCACGGACTAGCCAACAATGAGCAGTTCTTC.

The chain is built from TRBV18 and TRBJ2-7; 7 nucleotides align to TRBD2. Looked up from germline, CDR1 is KGHSH and CDR2 is LQKENI. The CDR3 loop spans 14 amino acids. Unmatched junction bases numbered 5, after V lost 0 bases and J lost 6 bases. The CDR3 DNA is TGTGCCAGCTCACCACCGGCGGGAGTGGGCGAGCAGTACTTC. This translates into CASSPPAGVGEQYF.

V is TRBV7-2 and J is TRBJ1-2, with D maybe TRBD1 (5 bases). There are 16 residues in the CDR3. The germline CDR1 and CDR2 sequences are SGHTA and FQGNSA. Trimming took 1 base from V and 4 from J, leaving 16 bases between them. The CDR3 DNA follows: TGTGCCAGCAGCTTAGGATCGGGGGATCCGCTCTATGGCTACACCTTC. This gives the protein CASSLGSGDPLYGYTF.

The gene calls are TRBV4-2 and TRBJ1-2, with D uncertain. Germline values: CDR1 LGHNA, CDR2 YNFKEQ. Trimming took off 3 bases at V and 6 bases at J, with 23 bases between the two ends. This CDR3 has 17 amino acids. This CDR3 is CASSHEVVRGLVHGYTF. In DNA, the CDR3 is TGTGCCAGCAGCCACGAAGTCGTAAGAGGATTGGTTCATGGCTACACCTTC.

The chain uses TRBV27 and TRBJ2-7; no clear D. This CDR3 is 14 amino acids long. V lost 3 bases and J 5 bases, leaving 14 bases between the germline ends. CDR1 is MNHEY, CDR2 SMNVEV, per germline (reference sequence). CDR3 DNA: TGTGCCAGCAGTTTTTCATCCGGGTTCAACGAGCAGTACTTC. Protein sequence: CASSFSSGFNEQYF.

The chain is built from TRBV19 and TRBJ2-3; no definite D call. The V end was cut by 3 bases, the J end by 1 base, with 8 bases between. CDR3 size: 14 residues. Germline V gene sequence: CDR1 LNHDA, CDR2 SQIVND (reference sequence). The CDR3 DNA reads TGTGCCAGTAGTATTGCGCGTCGCACAGATACGCAGTATTTT. It specifies CASSIARRTDTQYF.